One sample yielded the 8 T cell receptor beta chains listed below, sequenced in a study of T cell changes during pregnancy in multiple sclerosis. Assay: immunoSEQ multiplex PCR; the TCRdb copy retains only in-frame clones and omits some. The sample consists of 13,000 to 15,000 clones, approximately 95% of them appearing once. This material consisted of peripheral blood, taken in the second trimester of pregnancy. These receptors all come from a female donor in good health, enrolled as a control in a pregnancy study.

The chain carries TRBV5-1 and TRBJ1-4; weak D call: TRBD1 (5 bases). This CDR3 has 15 residues. Per the germline V gene, CDR1 is SGHRS and CDR2 is YFSETQ. Trimming shortened V by 2 bases and J by 8 bases, and 16 bases separated the two germline ends. The CDR3 region has the DNA TGCGCCAGCAGCTTCGGGGGAGGGGTTTACGAAAAACTGTTTTTT. It encodes CASSFGGGVYEKLFF.

V and J are TRBV11-3 and TRBJ2-1; TRBD2 matches 10 bases. Losses at the gene ends were 4 bases for V and 8 bases for J; bases not matched to a gene: 20. Germline V gene data show CDR1 as SGHNT and CDR2 as YENEEA. The CDR3 is made up of 19 amino acids. The chain's CDR3 is CASSSRWASGSSGWDEQFF. The CDR3 region has the DNA TGTGCCAGCAGCTCCCGGTGGGCTAGCGGGAGTTCCGGATGGGATGAGCAGTTCTTC. Full variable domain (rest looked up from reference TRBV11-3 and TRBJ2-1): EAGVVQSPRYKIIEKKQPVAFWCNPISGHNTLYWYLQNLGQGPELLIRYENEEAVDDSQLPKDRFSAERLKGVDSTLKIQPAELGDSAVYLCASSSRWASGSSGWDEQFFGPGTRLTVL.

The gene calls are TRBV4-1 and TRBJ1-5; 7 bases align to TRBD1. This CDR3 contains 15 residues. Unmatched junction bases numbered 8, after V lost 2 bases and J lost 7 bases. Germline V gene lookup returns CDR1 MGHRA and CDR2 YSYEKL. CDR3 loop: CASSQTRQGGQPQHF. The CDR3, as DNA: TGCGCCAGCAGCCAAACCCGACAGGGTGGGCAGCCCCAGCATTTT.

The chain carries TRBV14 and TRBJ2-7; 11 bases are a match to TRBD2. The germline V gene has CDR1 SGHDN and CDR2 FVKESK. The CDR3 runs 16 residues. Germline trimming cut 4 bases from V and 3 bases from J; bases unmatched to any gene: 8. The CDR3: CASSLTSGRGIYEQYF. Here the CDR3 DNA reads TGTGCCAGCAGCCTAACTAGCGGGAGAGGTATCTACGAGCAGTACTTC.

The chain recombines TRBV6-5 with TRBJ1-6; 7 nucleotides line up with TRBD1. The CDR3 is 14 amino acids. The V and J ends lost 6 bases and 9 bases, in that order; junction bases with no gene match: 8. Germline CDR1 is MNHEY and CDR2 is SVGAGI. The CDR3 coding sequence is TGTGCCAGCAGCAGACAGGGAAAGGCTTCACCCCTCCACTTT. It is translated as CASSRQGKASPLHF.

V gene TRBV29-1 combines with J gene TRBJ1-2; the match to TRBD1 covers 11 bases. V was pared by 3 bases and J by 5 bases, with 11 bases of the junction left unmatched. The length of the CDR3 is 16 residues. Germline V gene sequence: CDR1 SQVTM, CDR2 ANQGSEA. In nucleotides, the CDR3 is TGCAGCGTTGACCTCATGGCAGGGACAGGGGGATATGGCTACACCTTC. Protein product: CSVDLMAGTGGYGYTF.

The chain links TRBV11-2 to TRBJ2-3, with D possibly TRBD2 on 5 matching bases. The V gene's germline CDR1 is SGHAT and CDR2 FQNNGV. Trimming took 4 bases from V and 6 from J, leaving 11 bases between them. The CDR3 loop spans 13 amino acids. The CDR3 nucleotides read TGTGCCAGCAGCTCATTTATAGCGGATACGCAGTATTTT. Translated, it gives CASSSFIADTQYF.

The chain links TRBV5-1 to TRBJ2-7, with 11 positions matching TRBD2. The CDR3 is made up of 14 amino acids. J was trimmed by 5 bases and V by 4 bases; bases with no gene match: 5. CDR1 and CDR2 from the germline V gene are SGHRS and YFSETQ. CDR3 loop: CASSAQLAGDEQYF. The CDR3 region has the DNA TGCGCCAGCAGCGCTCAACTAGCGGGGGACGAGCAGTACTTC.